This T cell receptor beta chain stems from a study of blood T cell repertoires in COVID-19. About the study: Some COVID-19 samples were acute and others convalescent; all came from the United States, Italy and Spain.

In germline, CDR1 is MDHEN, CDR2 SYDVKM. This CDR3 has 12 amino acids. V gave up 3 bases and J gave up 4 bases, with 4 bases separating them. Per the study methods: The authors estimated nucleated cell counts from reference gene primer amplification. Here immunoSEQ multiplex PCR was the method, and the copy in TCRdb shows in-frame clones only, minus some. V and J calls and clone size follow that table, whereas D and trimming were derived from the DNA. The data show fewer than 400,000 clones, more than 85% seen once. Comment on this clone: This specimen includes other DNA sequences encoding the same CDR3.

The TCR was taken from a human donor in a cohort sampled during active COVID-19. Sequenced input: peripheral blood. V and J are TRBV28 and TRBJ1-5; D ambiguous. The CDR3 spells CASSFPNQPQHF. CDR3 DNA: TGTGCCAGCAGTTTTCCGAATCAGCCCCAGCATTTT.